This passage covers 30 T cell receptor beta chains from one sample sequenced in a study of OX40 agonist ivuxolimab in advanced cancers. Sequencing was performed with immunoSEQ multiplex PCR; in TCRdb, only in-frame clones are kept and a portion is missing. The sample records around 35,000 clones, over 80% being singletons. The sample in question was CD4+ or CD8+ T cells sorted from blood, obtained in a trial of the OX40 agonist ivuxolimab. The receptors derive from an adult with an advanced solid tumor such as melanoma, head and neck, liver or kidney cancer.

The chain has TRBV28 and TRBJ1-2; TRBD1 agrees at 10 bases. Trimming took 5 bases from V and 7 from J; bases not matched to a gene: 4. From germline, CDR1 is MDHEN and CDR2 SYDVKM. The CDR3 spans 13 residues. This CDR3 is CASSIGTGAGYTF. In nucleotides, the CDR3 is TGTGCCAGCAGTATAGGGACAGGGGCTGGCTACACCTTC.

The sample holds a few counts of this clone. The V call is TRBV11-2, the J call TRBJ2-2, with D tentatively TRBD1 (6 bases). The CDR3 spans 14 residues. The V and J ends lost 3 bases and 4 bases respectively, with 9 bases between them. The germline CDR1 and CDR2 sequences are SGHAT and FQNNGV. In nucleotides, the CDR3 is TGTGCCAGCAGCTTTCTGGGGGCCACCGGGGAGCTGTTTTTT. Residues: CASSFLGATGELFF.

The chain combines TRBV19 with TRBJ2-1, with TRBD2 identical over 8 bases. CDR1 is LNHDA, CDR2 SQIVND, per germline (reference sequence). J lost 4 bases, V lost 1 base, and 6 bases had no gene match. The CDR3 consists of 16 residues. The DNA for the CDR3 is TGTGCCAGTAGTATAGTCGAGCGGGGGCCGTACAATGAGCAGTTCTTC. As protein: CASSIVERGPYNEQFF. The full variable domain, rest sourced from reference TRBV19 and TRBJ2-1, is DGGITQSPKYLFRKEGQNVTLSCEQNLNHDAMYWYRQDPGQGLRLIYYSQIVNDFQKGDIAEGYSVSREKKESFPLTVTSAQKNPTAFYLCASSIVERGPYNEQFFGPGTRLTVL.

This clone is a singleton in its sample. J is TRBJ2-3 and V is TRBV6-1; D uncertain. This CDR3 spans 15 amino acids. Germline CDR1 reads MNHNS; CDR2 reads SASEGT. V lost 1 base and J 0 bases, leaving 8 bases between the germline ends. In nucleotides, the CDR3 is TGTGCCAGCAGTGAAGTGGTGGAGAGCACAGATACGCAGTATTTT. Its translation is CASSEVVESTDTQYF.

This chain connects TRBV9 to TRBJ2-5; no reliable D call. Germline CDR1 and CDR2: SGDLS and YYNGEE. The V end was cut by 3 bases, the J end by 4 bases, with 10 bases between. The length of the CDR3 is 13 residues. CDR3 in DNA: TGTGCCAGCAGCGATAAGCCGGGAGAGACCCAGTACTTC. Its translation is CASSDKPGETQYF.

This chain joins TRBV7-9 and TRBJ1-1; D may be TRBD1 (5 bases). The CDR3 is 15 residues long. The germline CDR1 and CDR2 sequences are SEHNR and FQNEAQ (reference sequence). V was shortened by 2 bases and J by 7 bases, with 17 bases between the two germline ends. This CDR3 is CASSLSLGVSVEAFF. CDR3 in DNA: TGTGCCAGCAGCTTATCGCTAGGGGTGTCTGTTGAAGCTTTCTTT.

The rearrangement links TRBV28 to TRBJ1-2; tentatively, D is TRBD1 (5 bases). This CDR3 contains 16 residues. V was pared by 6 bases and J by 6 bases, with 23 bases between. Per germline, CDR1 MDHEN and CDR2 SYDVKM. CDR3 region: CASSLDPSIGANGYTF. As DNA, the CDR3 is TGTGCCAGCAGCCTCGACCCTTCCATTGGGGCTAATGGCTACACCTTC.

This chain links TRBV6-5 with TRBJ1-3; D not resolved. CDR3 length: 16 amino acids. Germline lookup yields CDR1 MNHEY and CDR2 SVGAGI. V lost 2 bases and J 0 bases, leaving 11 bases between the germline ends. CDR3 loop: CASSYGAASSGNTIYF. The CDR3 DNA reads as TGTGCCAGCAGTTACGGCGCCGCCAGCTCTGGAAACACCATATATTTT.

This chain joins TRBV4-2 and TRBJ1-3; 9 positions match TRBD1. V gave up 0 bases and J gave up 2 bases; unmatched junction bases: 5. Per germline, CDR1 LGHNA and CDR2 YNFKEQ. CDR3 size: 17 residues. CDR3 amino acids: CASSQDGDRAAGNTIYF. CDR3 in DNA: TGTGCCAGCAGCCAAGATGGGGACAGGGCTGCTGGAAACACCATATATTTT.

This clone was found once. The chain is built from TRBV6-4 and TRBJ1-1; TRBD1 might be the D (5 bases). Per the germline V gene, CDR1 is MRHNA and CDR2 is SNTAGT. Trimming cost V 2 bases and J 0 bases, with 7 bases left between them. This CDR3 is built from 14 residues. This CDR3 reads CASSDQGMNTEAFF. In nucleotides, the CDR3 is TGTGCCAGCAGTGACCAGGGAATGAACACTGAAGCTTTCTTT.

In DNA, the CDR3 is TGTGCCAGCAGCGTGCAGGGGGGAGATACGCAGTATTTT. It specifies CASSVQGGDTQYF. The chain joins TRBV7-3 to TRBJ2-3; possible D gene TRBD1, 7 bases. Looked up from germline, CDR1 is SGHTA and CDR2 is FQGTGA. The V end was cut by 5 bases, the J end by 5 bases, with 11 bases between. This CDR3 contains 13 residues.

The chain links TRBV9 to TRBJ1-5; D not certain. The germline gives CDR1 SGDLS, CDR2 YYNGEE. This CDR3 has 15 residues. V was clipped by 0 bases and J by 0 bases, with 7 bases between them. Here the CDR3 reads CASSVGPDSNQPQHF. CDR3 sequence (DNA): TGTGCCAGCAGCGTAGGTCCAGATAGCAATCAGCCCCAGCATTTT.

This sequence joins TRBV5-6 and TRBJ1-6; 8 bases map to TRBD1. The CDR3 runs to 15 residues. Germline trimming cut 2 bases from V and 7 bases from J; bases unmatched to any gene: 5. In germline, CDR1 is SGHDT, CDR2 YYEEEE. As DNA, the CDR3 is TGTGCCAGCAGCTTCTGGACAGGGACAAATTCACCCCTCCACTTT. Amino acids: CASSFWTGTNSPLHF.

The chain links TRBV6-6 to TRBJ2-7, with D possibly matching TRBD1 (6 bases). Germline V lookup: CDR1 MNHNY, CDR2 SVGAGI (reference sequence). Trimming cost V 4 bases and J 2 bases, with 9 bases left between them. CDR3 size: 13 residues. CDR3 protein: CASSFNRAYEQYF. The CDR3 DNA follows: TGTGCCAGCAGTTTTAACAGGGCCTACGAGCAGTACTTC.

J is TRBJ2-7 and V is TRBV4-1; either TRBD1 or TRBD2 may fit D (7 bases each). The CDR3 totals 15 residues. Trimming took 5 bases from V and 7 from J, leaving 21 bases between them. Looked up from germline, CDR1 is MGHRA and CDR2 is YSYEKL. The chain's CDR3 is CASSAVGGTVEEQYF. CDR3 DNA: TGCGCCAGCAGCGCAGTGGGGGGGACAGTGGAAGAGCAGTACTTC.

The V and J genes are TRBV4-2 and TRBJ2-7; 12 bases fit TRBD2. CDR3 size: 21 residues. The germline V gene encodes CDR1 LGHNA and CDR2 YNFKEQ. V was pared by 1 base and J by 4 bases, with 20 bases of the junction left unmatched. The CDR3 DNA follows: TGTGCCAGCAGCCAAGGGGCTCTAGCGGGAGGGCCCTTCTATGATAAATACGAGCAGTACTTC. Its translation is CASSQGALAGGPFYDKYEQYF.

The chain carries TRBV6-1 and TRBJ2-7; 12 bases match TRBD2. This CDR3 spans 16 amino acids. Unmatched junction bases numbered 7, after V lost 2 bases and J lost 5 bases. CDR1 MNHNS and CDR2 SASEGT come from the germline V gene. CDR3 DNA sequence: TGTGCCAGCAGTGAAATACTAGCGGGAGGTCGGCACGAGCAGTACTTC. Its translation is CASSEILAGGRHEQYF.

V and J are TRBV18 and TRBJ1-1; D gene uncertain. With 1 base removed from V and 1 base from J, the gap between germline ends came to 4 bases. Germline V gene data show CDR1 as KGHSH and CDR2 as LQKENI. CDR3 length equals 13 residues. The CDR3 loop reads CASSPQGNTEAFF. Written as DNA, the CDR3 is TGTGCCAGCTCACCACAGGGGAACACTGAAGCTTTCTTT.

This chain links TRBV5-1 with TRBJ1-2, with 8 bases identical to TRBD1. This CDR3 contains 13 residues. Germline loops: CDR1 SGHRS, CDR2 YFSETQ. V shed 4 bases, J shed 7 bases, and the junction held 6 bases outside the gene matches. The CDR3 DNA follows: TGCGCCAGCAGCACGGACAGGGTGGGTGGCTACACCTTC. Protein: CASSTDRVGGYTF.

This sequence joins TRBV7-9 and TRBJ2-7; TRBD1 matches at 7 bases. The germline gives CDR1 SEHNR, CDR2 FQNEAQ (reference sequence). V shed 2 bases, J shed 0 bases, and the junction held 7 bases outside the gene matches. There are 16 residues in the CDR3. The CDR3 is CASSLRTGTVSYEQYF. Written as DNA, the CDR3 is TGTGCCAGCAGCTTACGGACCGGGACAGTCTCCTACGAGCAGTACTTC.

The V gene is TRBV30, the J gene TRBJ1-5; TRBD1 matches at 7 bases. This CDR3 comprises 15 residues. Germline V CDR1 and CDR2: GTSNPN, SVGIG (reference sequence). V trimming: 0 bases; J trimming: 0 bases; junction bases outside the gene matches: 2. CDR3 nucleotide sequence: TGTGCCTGGAGTGTTGACAGGGATAGCAATCAGCCCCAGCATTTT. Its protein is CAWSVDRDSNQPQHF. Supplemented by reference TRBV30 and TRBJ1-5, the full variable domain reads SQTIHQWPATLVQPVGSPLSLECTVEGTSNPNLYWYRQAAGRGLQLLFYSVGIGQISSEVPQNLSASRPQDRQFILSSKKLLLSDSGFYLCAWSVDRDSNQPQHFGDGTRLSIL.

In regard to this clone: One end of the junction does not line up with germline, which may come from a read error. J is TRBJ1-5 and V is TRBV6-1; no reliable D call. CDR1 is MNHNS, CDR2 SASEGT, per germline. The CDR3 consists of 15 residues. CDR3 loop: CASNEGWGSNQPQHF. In DNA, the CDR3 is TGTGCCAGCAATGAAGGATGGGGTAGCAATCAGCCCCAGCATTTT.

This clone was seen once. This chain uses TRBV2 with TRBJ1-2; no clear D gene. The CDR3 extends over 14 amino acids. Trimming pared 5 bases from V and 1 base from J, leaving 11 bases between. The V gene's germline CDR1 is SNHLY and CDR2 FYNNEI. CDR3 nucleotide sequence: TGTGCCAGCAGTCCTGACACGGTTAACTATGGCTACACCTTC. This translates into CASSPDTVNYGYTF.

V and J are TRBV9 and TRBJ1-4; 9 bases agree with TRBD1. The trim removed 3 bases at V and 8 bases at J, leaving 8 bases unmatched. The CDR3 contains 15 residues. The germline V gene encodes CDR1 SGDLS and CDR2 YYNGEE. CDR3 nucleotides: TGTGCCAGCAGCGCCCAACAGGGGGCGGGAGAAAAACTGTTTTTT. It encodes CASSAQQGAGEKLFF.

The chain recombines TRBV28 with TRBJ2-7, with D possibly TRBD2 on 5 matching bases. Trimming left V 5 bases short and J 0 bases short, with 17 bases between. Germline V gene lookup returns CDR1 MDHEN and CDR2 SYDVKM. This CDR3 has 16 residues. The CDR3 DNA is TGTGCCAGCAGTCTCTTCGGGCGGGCCTTCTCCTACGAGCAGTACTTC. Translated: CASSLFGRAFSYEQYF.

The chain joins TRBV2 to TRBJ1-4; D not resolved. The germline CDR1 and CDR2 sequences are SNHLY and FYNNEI. This CDR3 spans 13 amino acids. V was clipped by 3 bases and J by 8 bases, with 10 bases between them. For the CDR3, the DNA is TGTGCCAGCAGTGAGGGCAGGAAAGAAAAACTGTTTTTT. This sequence encodes CASSEGRKEKLFF.

This clone was picked up many times. The chain joins TRBV7-9 to TRBJ1-2; no clear D. Trimming removed 5 bases from V and 2 bases from J, with 9 bases in between. Germline V CDR1 and CDR2: SEHNR, FQNEAQ (reference sequence). The CDR3 totals 13 residues. The CDR3 loop reads CASSGPLNYGYTF. CDR3 sequence (DNA): TGTGCCAGCAGCGGGCCTTTAAACTATGGCTACACCTTC.

This clone has only a few counts. The chain joins TRBV19 to TRBJ2-4; the match to TRBD1 covers 9 bases. The CDR3 has 17 residues. Germline V CDR1 and CDR2: LNHDA, SQIVND (reference sequence). The V gene end was trimmed by 5 bases and the J gene end by 0 bases; junction bases not matched to a gene: 8. The CDR3 DNA follows: TGTGCCAGTAGTCCTGGGACAGGGATCTTAGCCAAAAACATTCAGTACTTC. Translating gives CASSPGTGILAKNIQYF.

The chain recombines TRBV6-5 with TRBJ1-1; D not certain. This CDR3 is 14 amino acids long. Germline assignment: CDR1 MNHEY and CDR2 SVGAGI. Trimming stripped 4 bases from V and 1 base from J, with 10 bases between. The DNA of the CDR3 is TGTGCCAGCAGTTCCCGGACGGGGAACACTGAAGCTTTCTTT. Translation gives CASSSRTGNTEAFF.

The V call is TRBV19, the J call TRBJ1-1; D remains unclear. The CDR3 spans 15 residues. Germline CDR1 LNHDA, CDR2 SQIVND (reference sequence). V lost 3 bases and J 0 bases, leaving 11 bases between the germline ends. The chain's CDR3 is CASSIEPTMNTEAFF. In DNA, the CDR3 is TGTGCCAGTAGTATTGAACCGACTATGAACACTGAAGCTTTCTTT. Supplemented by reference TRBV19 and TRBJ1-1, the full variable domain reads DGGITQSPKYLFRKEGQNVTLSCEQNLNHDAMYWYRQDPGQGLRLIYYSQIVNDFQKGDIAEGYSVSREKKESFPLTVTSAQKNPTAFYLCASSIEPTMNTEAFFGQGTRLTVV.